This T cell receptor (beta chain) was documented in a study of blood T cell repertoires in COVID-19. On the study more broadly: Acute and convalescent COVID-19 specimens originated in the United States, Italy and Spain.

This clone showed up just a few times. Sequenced by immunoSEQ multiplex PCR; TCRdb stores in-frame clones only, minus some. The sample lists fewer than 150,000 clones, approximately 77% seen once, with around 18% in the top ten. Trimming took 7 bases from V and 0 from J, leaving 12 bases between them. In germline, CDR1 is MNHEY, CDR2 SMNVEV (reference sequence). The CDR3 runs to 14 residues. The specimen was peripheral blood. J is TRBJ1-1 and V is TRBV27; no definite D call. The TCR sequence derives from a man older than 75 with acute or convalescent COVID-19. The CDR3 region is CASNRKGVNTEAFF. In nucleotides, the CDR3 is TGTGCCAGCAACCGAAAGGGAGTGAACACTGAAGCTTTCTTT.